This T cell receptor (beta chain) was retrieved from a study of read filtering for tumor transcriptome and immune sequencing. About the research overall: Eight or nine patients were R-ISS I, about 16 were R-ISS II, six or seven were R-ISS III. DNase treatment preceded whole-transcriptome library preparation.

From approximately 430 ng of RNA, a library with molecular barcoded alpha/delta and beta/gamma adaptors was made. TCRdb independently ran MiXCR on the reads; one entry per CDR3 protein. Among about 86,000 distinct CDR3 sequences, about 12% were seen once, and the ten largest hold just under 15%. Study-wide points: RNA-seq captured clonotypes less deeply and reliably than IR-seq.

In its sample, this clonotype was seen many times. Its specificity is unknown. The V and J ends lost 2 bases and 7 bases respectively, with 12 bases between them. CDR3 length: 14 residues. CDR1 and CDR2 (germline): MNHNY, SVGAGI (reference sequence). The V gene is TRBV6-6, the J gene TRBJ1-5; D gene unclear. Sequencing was done on a sample of a population of CD138-negative cells sorted from bone marrow. The TCR was taken from a donor over 35 with multiple myeloma. The CDR3 DNA is TGTGCCAGCAGTTACGGAGGCAATGGGCAGCCCCAGCATTTT. Amino acids: CASSYGGNGQPQHF.